These 2 T cell receptor beta chains were sequenced from one sample in a study of T cell responses to AZD1222 COVID-19 vaccine. Only in-frame clones appear in the TCRdb table, and some are missing; sequencing was by immunoSEQ multiplex PCR. Among approximately 150,000 clones listed, under 95% were seen once. The sample here was peripheral blood, taken 28 days after the second AZD1222 dose. Every receptor here comes from an adult who received the AZD1222 COVID-19 vaccine.

This chain connects TRBV6-1 to TRBJ2-7; TRBD2 matches at 9 bases. Looked up from germline, CDR1 is MNHNS and CDR2 is SASEGT. V trimming: 2 bases; J trimming: 3 bases; junction bases outside the gene matches: 8. This CDR3 has 16 amino acids. The CDR3 DNA sequence: TGTGCCAGCAGTGAACCTGTGGCGGGAGGGCTCTACGAGCAGTACTTC. Its translation: CASSEPVAGGLYEQYF.

The rearrangement links TRBV5-1 to TRBJ2-3; D is unclear. With 5 bases removed from V and 0 bases from J, the gap between germline ends came to 10 bases. Germline-derived CDR1 and CDR2 are SGHRS and YFSETQ. The CDR3 contains 14 residues. CDR3: CASRGAVSTDTQYF. The CDR3 DNA reads as TGCGCCAGCAGGGGTGCGGTTAGCACAGATACGCAGTATTTT.